Here is one TCR beta chain with its context. Its specificity is not known. This record comes from a study of T cells in Graves' hyperthyroidism and ophthalmopathy. Points from the study as a whole: The model foresaw ophthalmopathy a median 6.5 months prior to onset.

Trimming took off 5 bases at V and 4 bases at J, with 14 bases between the two ends. Germline CDR1 SGHTA, CDR2 FQGNSA. The CDR3 sequence is 14 residues long. The investigators amplified TCR beta CDR3 regions from RNA transcripts. Using the HTBI primer set, a first-round RT-PCR was run on the TCR CDR3. TCRdb analysed the multiplex PCR reads with MiXCR anew, one entry per CDR3 protein. This sample has some 690,000 distinct CDR3 sequences, with roughly a sixth found just once. Used for diagnoses were clinical symptoms, serum thyroxine and TRAb, thyroid ultrasound and orbital computed tomography. The sequenced material came from blood. This receptor was identified in a man between 50 and 59 years old with Graves' hyperthyroidism. The gene calls are TRBV7-2 and TRBJ1-2; no clear D gene. CDR3 sequence: CASSLTELRYGYTF. The CDR3, as DNA: TGTGCCAGCAGCCTAACGGAACTACGCTATGGCTACACCTTC.